The 2 T cell receptor beta chains below all came from one sample that was sequenced in a study of cytomegalovirus exposure and HLA in healthy donors. PCR primers comprised 60 Vbeta and 13 Jbeta primers. Data came from immunoSEQ multiplex PCR; TCRdb stores just in-frame clones and leaves some out. The profile shows about 200,000 clones, approximately 86% of them singletons. The specimen was PBMCs. Source of these receptors: a woman aged 30 to 39 in good health and CMV-seronegative.

The gene calls are TRBV29-1 and TRBJ2-7; D unclear. The CDR3 has 14 amino acids. The V end was cut by 5 bases, the J end by 2 bases, with 16 bases between. Looked up from germline, CDR1 is SQVTM and CDR2 is ANQGSEA. This CDR3 reads CSVQLFTGAYEQYF. In DNA form, the CDR3 reads TGCAGCGTTCAACTCTTCACCGGAGCCTACGAGCAGTACTTC.

The chain employs TRBV11-2 and TRBJ1-4; TRBD1 aligns across 10 bases. The V gene's germline CDR1 is SGHAT and CDR2 FQNNGV. V gave up 5 bases and J gave up 8 bases; unmatched junction bases: 11. The length of the CDR3 is 16 residues. CDR3 amino acids: CASSIGTGARREKLFF. The CDR3 coding sequence is TGTGCCAGCAGCATCGGGACAGGGGCCCGGCGGGAAAAACTGTTTTTT.